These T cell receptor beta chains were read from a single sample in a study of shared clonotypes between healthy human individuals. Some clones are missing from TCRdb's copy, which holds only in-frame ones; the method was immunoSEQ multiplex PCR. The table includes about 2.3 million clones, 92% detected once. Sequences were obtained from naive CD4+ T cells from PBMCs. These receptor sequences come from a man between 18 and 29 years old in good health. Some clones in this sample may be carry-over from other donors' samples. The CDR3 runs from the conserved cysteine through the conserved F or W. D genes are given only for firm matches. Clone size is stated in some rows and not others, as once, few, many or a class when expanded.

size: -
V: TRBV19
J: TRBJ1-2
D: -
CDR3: CASSRGHYGYTF
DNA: TGTGCCAGTAGTCGTGGGCACTATGGCTACACCTTC

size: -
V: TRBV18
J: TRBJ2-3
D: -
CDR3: CASSPAGVSTDTQYF
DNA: TGTGCCAGCTCACCAGCCGGGGTAAGCACAGATACGCAGTATTTT

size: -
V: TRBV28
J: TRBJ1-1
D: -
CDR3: CASSLWGVGTEAFF
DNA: TGTGCCAGCAGTTTATGGGGGGTTGGCACTGAAGCTTTCTTT

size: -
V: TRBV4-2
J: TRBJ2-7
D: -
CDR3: CASSQEQGYEQYF
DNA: TGTGCCAGCAGCCAAGAACAGGGCTACGAGCAGTACTTC

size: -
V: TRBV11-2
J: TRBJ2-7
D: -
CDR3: CASSAPSRSYEQYF
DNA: TGTGCCAGCAGCGCACCTTCGCGCTCCTACGAGCAGTACTTC

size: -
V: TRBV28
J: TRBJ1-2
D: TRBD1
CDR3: CASSLRQGNYGYTF
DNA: TGTGCCAGCAGTCTCCGACAGGGAAACTATGGCTACACCTTC

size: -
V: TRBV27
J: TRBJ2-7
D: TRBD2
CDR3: CASSLSRGIGTSGRAYEQYF
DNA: TGTGCCAGCAGTTTATCGAGGGGCATTGGGACTAGCGGGAGGGCCTACGAGCAGTACTTC

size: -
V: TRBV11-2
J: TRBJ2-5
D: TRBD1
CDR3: CASRSGQGMWVGYQETQYF
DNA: TGTGCCAGCAGGTCGGGACAGGGAATGTGGGTGGGGTACCAAGAGACCCAGTACTTC

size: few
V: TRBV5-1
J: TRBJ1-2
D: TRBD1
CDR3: CASATGTGAGYTF
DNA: TGCGCCAGCGCCACCGGGACAGGGGCCGGCTACACCTTC

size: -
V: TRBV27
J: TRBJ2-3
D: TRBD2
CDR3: CASSFFRLGGGTDTQYF
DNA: TGTGCCAGCAGTTTTTTTCGGCTGGGAGGGGGCACAGATACGCAGTATTTT

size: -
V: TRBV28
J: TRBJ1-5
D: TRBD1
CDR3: CASTWTGFGPQHF
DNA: TGTGCCAGCACGTGGACAGGTTTTGGACCCCAGCATTTT

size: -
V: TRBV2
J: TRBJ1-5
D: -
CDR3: CASSSGGSAGARFRPQWHF
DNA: TGTGCCAGCAGTAGTGGCGGGTCAGCTGGGGCCCGCTTTCGCCCCCAATGGCATTTT

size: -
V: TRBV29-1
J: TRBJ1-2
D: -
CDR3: CSEQTIGYGYTF
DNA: TGCAGCGAGCAGACAATCGGCTATGGCTACACCTTC

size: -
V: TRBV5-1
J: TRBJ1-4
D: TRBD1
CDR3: CASSFQPGGNEKLFF
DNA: TGCGCCAGCAGCTTCCAGCCAGGGGGTAATGAAAAACTGTTTTTT

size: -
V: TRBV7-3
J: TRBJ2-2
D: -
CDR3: CASSLGPAGVGTGELFF
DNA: TGTGCCAGCAGCTTAGGGCCGGCAGGGGTGGGCACCGGGGAGCTGTTTTTT

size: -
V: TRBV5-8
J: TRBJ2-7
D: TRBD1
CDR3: CASSLVGQGQTYEQYF
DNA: TGTGCCAGCAGCTTGGTGGGACAGGGACAGACCTACGAGCAGTACTTC

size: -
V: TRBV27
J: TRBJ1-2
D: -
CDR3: CASSSGGWWGYTF
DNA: TGTGCCAGCAGTTCCGGGGGTTGGTGGGGCTACACCTTC

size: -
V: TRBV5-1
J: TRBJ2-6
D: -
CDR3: CASSDVSGANVLTF
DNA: TGCGCCAGCTCGGACGTCTCTGGGGCCAACGTCCTGACTTTC

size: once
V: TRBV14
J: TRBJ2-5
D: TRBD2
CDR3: CASSLFRTGGRETQYF
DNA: TGTGCCAGCAGCCTATTTCGTACAGGCGGGAGAGAGACCCAGTACTTC

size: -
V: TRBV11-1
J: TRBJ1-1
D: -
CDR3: CASSLEPADMNTEAFF
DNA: TGTGCCAGCAGCTTAGAGCCGGCTGATATGAACACTGAAGCTTTCTTT